These T cell receptor beta chains were read from a single sample in a study of T cells after posttransplantation cyclophosphamide. Produced via immunoSEQ multiplex PCR; TCRdb's table is partial and in-frame only. The data show 2,500 to 3,000 clones, 74% seen once. The sequences come from PBMCs, collected after allogeneic stem cell transplant with posttransplant cyclophosphamide. The receptors derive from a female patient aged 45-60 years who received an allogeneic stem cell transplant from a related donor, was CMV-positive, and had no GVHD. The T cells may partly be graft donor cells. CDR3s include the opening cysteine and the closing phenylalanine or tryptophan.

v_call	j_call	cdr3_length	cdr3_aa
TRBV6-6	TRBJ1-1	16	CASSYSFTGVDTEAFF
TRBV18	TRBJ1-3	15	CASSPSTDSGNTIYF
TRBV25-1	TRBJ2-3	16	CASSVGEGVRTDTQYF
TRBV1	TRBJ2-3	17	CTSSLGTSGPCTDTQYF
TRBV7-2	TRBJ1-2	15	CASITGTGRIGGYTF
TRBV7-8	TRBJ2-3	14	CASSGTSGKDTQYF
TRBV19	TRBJ2-7	12	CASSRGRYEQYF
TRBV7-9	TRBJ2-1	15	CASSLLGGLYNEQFF
TRBV6-1	TRBJ1-2	15	CASKGQGAGNYGYTF
TRBV5-6	TRBJ2-1	13	CASRRTGFNEQFF
TRBV5-4	TRBJ2-3	16	CASSSGQGAQIHTQYF
TRBV15	TRBJ2-3	18	CATSMSPGTGVHTDTQYF
TRBV10-3	TRBJ2-1	12	CATEFGGNEQFF
TRBV9	TRBJ2-7	15	CASSVDLETAYEQYF
TRBV15	TRBJ2-1	13	CATTLAGGNEQFF
TRBV2	TRBJ1-2	13	CASSATGNYGYTF
TRBV5-6	TRBJ2-3	16	CASSLPGVLLTDTQYF
TRBV4-1	TRBJ1-6	17	CASSQGQGTSYNSPLHF
TRBV19	TRBJ1-1	12	CATSPGETEAFF
TRBV19	TRBJ2-7	15	CASSPRLAASYEQYF
TRBV7-3	TRBJ2-7	16	CASSPDTSGDLYEQYF
TRBV5-1	TRBJ1-5	14	CASSLDGSNQPQHF
TRBV7-3	TRBJ2-7	18	CASSRGQGFWLINYEQYF
TRBV6-4	TRBJ1-4	16	CASSPARAGSNEKLFF
TRBV28	TRBJ2-5	17	CASNLTPRGTPQETQYF
TRBV6-1	TRBJ2-7	12	CASSYAGGEQYF
TRBV18	TRBJ2-7	13	CASSPLDSYEQYF
TRBV19	TRBJ1-1	14	CASSIDGGGREAFF
TRBV28	TRBJ1-3	15	CASSFMGGSGNTIYF
TRBV19	TRBJ2-7	12	CASTGRDHEQYF
TRBV2	TRBJ1-2	16	CASSRTGGVVSFGYTF
TRBV19	TRBJ1-2	13	CASSIRIRGGYTF
TRBV5-1	TRBJ2-7	13	CASRKAGGYEQYF
TRBV5-1	TRBJ2-5	13	CASSGGSGETQYF
TRBV7-8	TRBJ1-1	13	CASSLARGTEAFF
TRBV6-6	TRBJ1-3	15	CASSHDAGDGNTIYF
TRBV6-5	TRBJ1-1	16	CASSYGTARRNTEAFF
TRBV29-1	TRBJ2-4	14	CSADSGSLANIQYF
TRBV9	TRBJ1-1	14	CASSVAGAGTEAFF
TRBV5-5	TRBJ1-1	13	CASSWAMNTEAFF
TRBV6-5	TRBJ1-1	13	CASIRREGTEAFF
TRBV25-1	TRBJ2-5	14	CASSETEVQETQYF
TRBV7-2	TRBJ2-7	13	CASSVSDSYEQYF
TRBV2	TRBJ2-5	15	CASSWLAGRQETQYF
TRBV25-1	TRBJ2-1	18	CASSEIAGGLYSYNEQFF
TRBV4-2	TRBJ2-1	16	CASSHQRELSYNEQFF
TRBV6-9	TRBJ1-1	15	CASSPLAQVNTEAFF
TRBV2	TRBJ2-3	14	CASSDRGRGDTQYF
TRBV9	TRBJ1-1	15	CASSVEQGEITEAFF
TRBV19	TRBJ2-5	14	CASSIGTHQETQYF
TRBV6-6	TRBJ1-6	16	CASSYSRDRGNSPLHF
TRBV5-1	-	12	CASSQVSYEQYF
TRBV5-5	TRBJ2-5	18	CASSFAGTGGPIGETQYF
TRBV19	TRBJ2-1	15	CASSTGKLSYNEQFF
TRBV5-1	TRBJ2-5	16	CASRIVAGGPQETQYF
TRBV10-1	TRBJ2-1	16	CASSDTAGGPANEQFF
TRBV19	TRBJ2-7	18	CASSKGQTSGSLIYEQYF
TRBV27	TRBJ2-7	16	CASSVTGYPSYYEQYF
TRBV5-1	TRBJ1-2	15	CASSLSLVANYGYTF